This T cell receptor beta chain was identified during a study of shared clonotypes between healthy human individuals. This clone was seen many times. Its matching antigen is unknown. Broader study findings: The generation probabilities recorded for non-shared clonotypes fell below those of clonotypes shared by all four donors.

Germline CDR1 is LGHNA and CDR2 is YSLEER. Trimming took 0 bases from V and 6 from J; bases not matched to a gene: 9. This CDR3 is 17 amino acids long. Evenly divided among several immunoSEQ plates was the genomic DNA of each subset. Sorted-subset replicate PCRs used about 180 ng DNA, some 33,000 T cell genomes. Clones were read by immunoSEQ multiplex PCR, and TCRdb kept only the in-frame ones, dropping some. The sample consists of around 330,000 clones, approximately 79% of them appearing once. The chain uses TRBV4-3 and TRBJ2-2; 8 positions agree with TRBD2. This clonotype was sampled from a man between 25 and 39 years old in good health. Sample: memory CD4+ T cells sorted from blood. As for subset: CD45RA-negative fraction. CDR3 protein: CASSQDGLAGGAGELFF. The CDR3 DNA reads TGCGCCAGCAGCCAAGATGGTCTTGCGGGAGGAGCCGGGGAGCTGTTTTTT.